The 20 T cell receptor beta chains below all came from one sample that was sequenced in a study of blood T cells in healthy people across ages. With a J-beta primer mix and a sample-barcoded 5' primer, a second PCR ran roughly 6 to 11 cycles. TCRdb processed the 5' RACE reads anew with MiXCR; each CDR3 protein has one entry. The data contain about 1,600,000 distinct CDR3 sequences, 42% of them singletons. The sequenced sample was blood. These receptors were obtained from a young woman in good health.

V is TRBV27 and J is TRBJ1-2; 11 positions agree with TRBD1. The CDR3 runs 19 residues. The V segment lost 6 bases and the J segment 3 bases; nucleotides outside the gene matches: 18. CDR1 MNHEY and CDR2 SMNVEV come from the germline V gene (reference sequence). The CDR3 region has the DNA TGTGCCAGCAGGCAATCCTCCCACCAGAAGGGACAGGGGGACTATGGCTACACCTTC. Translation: CASRQSSHQKGQGDYGYTF.

In DNA, the CDR3 is TGCAGTCTGAGGCAGAATAGCGAGACCCAGTTCTTC. Amino acids: CSLRQNSETQFF. The rearrangement links TRBV29-1 to TRBJ2-5; weak D call: TRBD2 (5 bases). Matching the DNA end better, TRBJ2-1 makes the J call doubtful. Germline assignment: CDR1 SQVTM and CDR2 ANQGSEA. CDR3 length: 12 amino acids.

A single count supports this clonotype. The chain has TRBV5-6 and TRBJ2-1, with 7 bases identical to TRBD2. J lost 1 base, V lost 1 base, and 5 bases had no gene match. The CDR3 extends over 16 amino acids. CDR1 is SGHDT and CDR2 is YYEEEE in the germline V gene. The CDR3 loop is CASSLFPAGSYNEQFF. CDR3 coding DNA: TGTGCCAGCAGCTTGTTTCCAGCGGGGTCCTACAATGAGCAGTTCTTC.

CDR3 sequence reads: CASNEMGTSYYNEQFF. DNA of the CDR3: TGTGCCAGCAACGAAATGGGGACTAGCTATTACAATGAGCAGTTCTTC. The chain uses TRBV27 and TRBJ2-1; 9 positions agree with TRBD2. The CDR3 has 16 amino acids. Trimming at V came to 7 bases and at J to 4 bases, leaving 11 bases not matched to a gene. Germline values: CDR1 MNHEY, CDR2 SMNVEV (reference sequence).

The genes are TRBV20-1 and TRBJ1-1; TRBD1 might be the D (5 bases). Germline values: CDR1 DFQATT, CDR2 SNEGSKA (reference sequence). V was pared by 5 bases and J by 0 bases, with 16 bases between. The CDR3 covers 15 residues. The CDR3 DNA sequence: TGCAGTGCTTCGATTCCGGGACCCATGAACACTGAAGCTTTCTTT. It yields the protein CSASIPGPMNTEAFF.

CDR3 DNA: TGCAGTGCCGGCCCACCCCTCCACTTT. It is translated as CSAGPPLHF. The chain couples TRBV20-1 to TRBJ1-6; D call uncertain. The CDR3 has 9 residues. Trimming took off 6 bases at V and 11 bases at J, with 5 bases between the two ends. The germline gives CDR1 DFQATT, CDR2 SNEGSKA (reference sequence).

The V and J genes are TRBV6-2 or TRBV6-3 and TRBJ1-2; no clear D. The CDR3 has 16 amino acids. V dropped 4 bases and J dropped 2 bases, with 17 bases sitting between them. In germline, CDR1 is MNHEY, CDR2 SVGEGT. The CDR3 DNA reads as TGTGCCAGCAGTTCCCAGCGGGTCTCCCCCAACTATGGCTACACCTTC. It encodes CASSSQRVSPNYGYTF.

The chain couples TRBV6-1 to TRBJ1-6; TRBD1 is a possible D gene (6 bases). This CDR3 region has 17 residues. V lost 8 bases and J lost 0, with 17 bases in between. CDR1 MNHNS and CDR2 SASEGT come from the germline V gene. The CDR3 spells CASAGGQASSYNSPLHF. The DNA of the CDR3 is TGTGCCAGCGCCGGGGGGCAGGCGAGCTCCTATAATTCACCCCTCCACTTT.

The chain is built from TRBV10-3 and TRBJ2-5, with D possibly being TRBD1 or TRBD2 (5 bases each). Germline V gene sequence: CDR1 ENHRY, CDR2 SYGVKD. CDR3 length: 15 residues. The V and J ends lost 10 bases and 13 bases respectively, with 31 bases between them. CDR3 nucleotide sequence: TGTGCCACCGTCCGGGACGGATACCGGGGTTACGAGCGGTACTTC. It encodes CATVRDGYRGYERYF.

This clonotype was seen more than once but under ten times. Written as DNA, the CDR3 is TGCGCCAGCAGCCAAGATTTATCAGGAAACACCATATATTTT. Its protein is CASSQDLSGNTIYF. The chain couples TRBV4-1 to TRBJ1-3; D is unclear. V shed 0 bases and J shed 4 bases, with 7 bases lying between them. This CDR3 is built from 14 residues. The germline V gene has CDR1 MGHRA and CDR2 YSYEKL.

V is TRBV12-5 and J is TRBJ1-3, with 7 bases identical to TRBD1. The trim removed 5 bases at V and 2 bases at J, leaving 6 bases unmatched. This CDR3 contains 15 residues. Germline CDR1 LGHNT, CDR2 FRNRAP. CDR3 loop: CASGGTGVPGNTIYF. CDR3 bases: TGTGCTAGTGGTGGTACAGGGGTCCCTGGAAACACCATATATTTT.

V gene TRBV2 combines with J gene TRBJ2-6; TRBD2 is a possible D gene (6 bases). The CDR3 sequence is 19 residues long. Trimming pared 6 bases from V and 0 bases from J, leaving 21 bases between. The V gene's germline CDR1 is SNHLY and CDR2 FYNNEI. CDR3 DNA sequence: TGTGCCAGCAGGCCCCTCCCCGGGACTGGCCTCTCTGGGGCCAACGTCCTGACTTTC. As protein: CASRPLPGTGLSGANVLTF.

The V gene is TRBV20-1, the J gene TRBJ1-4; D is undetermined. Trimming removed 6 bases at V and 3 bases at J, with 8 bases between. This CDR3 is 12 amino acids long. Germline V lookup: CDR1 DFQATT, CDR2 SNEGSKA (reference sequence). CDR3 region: CSAIAPNEKLFF. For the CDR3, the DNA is TGCAGTGCGATCGCCCCTAATGAAAAACTGTTTTTT.

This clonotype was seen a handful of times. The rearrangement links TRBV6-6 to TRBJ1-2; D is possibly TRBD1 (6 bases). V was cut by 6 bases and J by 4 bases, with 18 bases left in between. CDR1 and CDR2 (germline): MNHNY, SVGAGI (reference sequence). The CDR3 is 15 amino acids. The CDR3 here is CASSDTGTGSYGYTF. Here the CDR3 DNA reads TGTGCCAGCAGCGACACAGGGACGGGGAGCTATGGCTACACCTTC.

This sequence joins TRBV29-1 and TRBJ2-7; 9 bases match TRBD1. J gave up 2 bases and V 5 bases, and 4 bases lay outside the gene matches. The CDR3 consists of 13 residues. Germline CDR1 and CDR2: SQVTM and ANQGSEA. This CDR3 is CSVWTGATYEQYF. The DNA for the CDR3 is TGCAGCGTTTGGACAGGGGCTACCTACGAGCAGTACTTC.

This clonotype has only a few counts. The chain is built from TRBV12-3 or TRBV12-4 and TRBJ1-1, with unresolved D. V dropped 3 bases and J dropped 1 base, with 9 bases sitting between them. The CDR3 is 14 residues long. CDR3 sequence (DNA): TGTGCCAGCAGTTTTAGTCTTGGGAACACTGAAGCTTTCTTT. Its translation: CASSFSLGNTEAFF.

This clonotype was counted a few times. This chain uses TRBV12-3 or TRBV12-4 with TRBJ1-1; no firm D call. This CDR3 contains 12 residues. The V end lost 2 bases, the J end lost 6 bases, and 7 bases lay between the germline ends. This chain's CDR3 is CASSLRVSEAFF. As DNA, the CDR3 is TGTGCCAGCAGTTTACGGGTGTCTGAAGCTTTCTTT.

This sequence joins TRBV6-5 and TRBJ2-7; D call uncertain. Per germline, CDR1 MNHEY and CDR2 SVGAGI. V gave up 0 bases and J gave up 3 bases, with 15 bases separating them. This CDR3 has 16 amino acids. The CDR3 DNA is TGTGCCAGCAGTTACTCGGGAACAGCTAATAACTACGAGCAGTACTTC. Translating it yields CASSYSGTANNYEQYF.

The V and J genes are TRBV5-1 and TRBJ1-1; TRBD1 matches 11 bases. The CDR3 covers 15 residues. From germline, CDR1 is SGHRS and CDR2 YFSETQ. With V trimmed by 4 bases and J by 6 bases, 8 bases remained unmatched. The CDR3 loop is CASSAMGQGVPEAFF. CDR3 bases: TGCGCCAGCAGCGCCATGGGACAGGGGGTCCCTGAAGCTTTCTTT.

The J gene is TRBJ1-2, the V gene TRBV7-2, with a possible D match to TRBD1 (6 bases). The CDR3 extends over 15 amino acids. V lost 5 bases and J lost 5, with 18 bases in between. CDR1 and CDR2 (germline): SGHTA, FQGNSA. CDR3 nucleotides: TGTGCCAGCAGCCGAGAAACAGGGTTACGGTATGGCTACACCTTC. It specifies CASSRETGLRYGYTF.